The sequence of this T cell receptor (beta chain) was determined in a study of T cell repertoires in cytomegalovirus infection. Across the whole study: From public TCR beta signatures came an indication of both CMV infection and matching HLA type. The study, taken as a whole, reports: Summed frequency of shared TCR beta families picked out CMV carriers who also had the relevant HLA. HLA-C-restricted CMV-specific TCR beta clonotypes were dominant in the ex vivo response.

The CDR3 covers 14 residues. V was shortened by 0 bases and J by 8 bases, with 13 bases between the two germline ends. CDR1 and CDR2 from the germline V gene are MNHEY and SVGEGT. Only a few counts were recorded for this clonotype. The antigen remains unidentified. One entry per CDR3 protein results from TCRdb running MiXCR on the reads. The sample has hundreds of thousands of distinct CDR3 sequences, more than 20% seen once; the top ten hold less than 10%. This TCR derives from a human donor in good health (CMV status not recorded). Some clones in this sample may be carry-over from other donors' samples. Sequenced material: CD8+ T cells from PBMCs. The rearrangement links TRBV6-2 or TRBV6-3 to TRBJ1-1; unclear D gene. In nucleotides, the CDR3 is TGTGCCAGCAGTTACTCAGGAACCCTTGGGGAAGCTTTCTTT. It encodes CASSYSGTLGEAFF.